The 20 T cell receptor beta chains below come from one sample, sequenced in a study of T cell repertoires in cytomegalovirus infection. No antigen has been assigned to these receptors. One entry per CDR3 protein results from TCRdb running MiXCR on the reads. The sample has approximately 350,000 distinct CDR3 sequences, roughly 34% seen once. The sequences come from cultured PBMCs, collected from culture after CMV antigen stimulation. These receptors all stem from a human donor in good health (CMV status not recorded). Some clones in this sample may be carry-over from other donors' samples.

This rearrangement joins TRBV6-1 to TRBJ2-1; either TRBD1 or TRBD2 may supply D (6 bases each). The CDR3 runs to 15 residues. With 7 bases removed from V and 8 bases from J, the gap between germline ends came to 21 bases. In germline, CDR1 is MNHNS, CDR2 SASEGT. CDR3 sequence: CASTIYGRTEYEQFF. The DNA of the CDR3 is TGTGCCAGCACCATTTATGGGAGGACAGAGTATGAGCAGTTCTTC.

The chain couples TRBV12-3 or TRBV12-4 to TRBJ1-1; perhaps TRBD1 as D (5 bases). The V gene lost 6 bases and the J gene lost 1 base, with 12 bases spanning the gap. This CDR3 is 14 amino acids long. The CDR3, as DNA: TGTGCCAGCAGACCCGGGACGTCGAACACTGAAGCTTTCTTT. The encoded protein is CASRPGTSNTEAFF.

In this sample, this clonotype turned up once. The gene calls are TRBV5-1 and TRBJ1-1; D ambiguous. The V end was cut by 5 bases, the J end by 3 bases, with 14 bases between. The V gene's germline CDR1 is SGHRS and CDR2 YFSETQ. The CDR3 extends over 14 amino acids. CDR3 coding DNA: TGCGCCAGCAGTCGCCTCGGGAGAGACACTGAAGCTTTCTTT. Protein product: CASSRLGRDTEAFF.

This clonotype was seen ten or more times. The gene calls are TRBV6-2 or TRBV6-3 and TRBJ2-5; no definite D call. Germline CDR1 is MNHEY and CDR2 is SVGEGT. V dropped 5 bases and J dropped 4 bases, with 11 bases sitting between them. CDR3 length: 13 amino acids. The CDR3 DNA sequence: TGTGCCAGCAGTCACGCAGGTATAGAGACCCAGTACTTC. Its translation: CASSHAGIETQYF.

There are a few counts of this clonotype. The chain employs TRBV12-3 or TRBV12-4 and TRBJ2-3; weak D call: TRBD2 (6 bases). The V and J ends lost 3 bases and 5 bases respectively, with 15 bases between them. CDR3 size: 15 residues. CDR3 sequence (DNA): TGTGCCAGCAGTTTCGACCGGGACTTCAGAGATACGCAGTATTTT. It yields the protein CASSFDRDFRDTQYF.

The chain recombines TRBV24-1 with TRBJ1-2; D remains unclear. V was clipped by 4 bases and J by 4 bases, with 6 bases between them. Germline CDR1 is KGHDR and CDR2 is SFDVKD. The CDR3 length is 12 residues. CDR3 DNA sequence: TGTGCCACCAGTGAGGGTTCCTATGGCTACACCTTC. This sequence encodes CATSEGSYGYTF.

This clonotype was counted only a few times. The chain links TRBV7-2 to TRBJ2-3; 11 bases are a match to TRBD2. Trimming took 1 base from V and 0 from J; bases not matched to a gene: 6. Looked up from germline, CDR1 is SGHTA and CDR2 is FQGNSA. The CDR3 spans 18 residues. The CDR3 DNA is TGTGCCAGCAGCTTAGTGCCTAGCGGGGGGTATAGCACAGATACGCAGTATTTT. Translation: CASSLVPSGGYSTDTQYF.

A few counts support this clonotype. The CDR3 region has the DNA TGTGCCAGCAGGACAGTGAACACTGAAGCTTTCTTT. This codes for CASRTVNTEAFF. The V call is TRBV6-1, the J call TRBJ1-1; TRBD1 might be the D (5 bases). CDR3 length equals 12 residues. CDR1 MNHNS and CDR2 SASEGT come from the germline V gene. V lost 6 bases and J lost 0, with 5 bases in between.

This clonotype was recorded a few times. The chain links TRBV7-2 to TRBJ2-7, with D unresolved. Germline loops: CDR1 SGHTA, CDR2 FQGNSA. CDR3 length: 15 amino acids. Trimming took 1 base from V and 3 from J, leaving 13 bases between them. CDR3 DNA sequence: TGTGCCAGCAGCTTAGGACCGGGTCGGTACTACGAGCAGTACGTC. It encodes CASSLGPGRYYEQYV.

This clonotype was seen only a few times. In DNA, the CDR3 is TGTGCCAGCAGTTTTGGCCAGCAGAATCAGCCCCAGCATTTT. It translates to CASSFGQQNQPQHF. The V and J genes are TRBV12-3 or TRBV12-4 and TRBJ1-5; D unresolved. V was trimmed by 3 bases and J by 4 bases, leaving 10 bases between them. This CDR3 contains 14 residues.

CDR3 amino acids: CATRTSGRTDTQYF. The CDR3 region has the DNA TGTGCCACCCGTACTAGCGGGAGAACAGATACGCAGTATTTT. This sequence joins TRBV24-1 and TRBJ2-3; 11 positions match TRBD2. J was trimmed by 3 bases and V by 9 bases; bases with no gene match: 4. This CDR3 is 14 amino acids long. Germline V gives CDR1 KGHDR, CDR2 SFDVKD.

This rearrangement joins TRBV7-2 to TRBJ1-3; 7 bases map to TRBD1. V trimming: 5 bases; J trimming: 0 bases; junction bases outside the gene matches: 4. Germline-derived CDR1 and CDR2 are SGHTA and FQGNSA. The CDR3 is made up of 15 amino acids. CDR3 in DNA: TGTGCCAGCAGCCAGGGGGTCCCCTCTGGAAACACCATATATTTT. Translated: CASSQGVPSGNTIYF. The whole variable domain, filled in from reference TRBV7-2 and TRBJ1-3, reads GAGVSQSPSNKVTEKGKDVELRCDPISGHTALYWYRQSLGQGLEFLIYFQGNSAPDKSGLPSDRFSAERTGGSVSTLTIQRTQQEDSAVYLCASSQGVPSGNTIYFGEGSWLTVV.

CDR3 DNA sequence: TGTGCCTGGAGTGGGACACTCAACACTGAAGCTTTCTTT. The encoded protein is CAWSGTLNTEAFF. The chain is built from TRBV30 and TRBJ1-1; a weak D match, TRBD1 (5 bases). This CDR3 has 13 amino acids. The germline gives CDR1 GTSNPN, CDR2 SVGIG (reference sequence). The V gene lost 1 base and the J gene lost 2 bases, with 8 bases spanning the gap.

For the CDR3, the DNA is TGTGCCAGCAGTGGGCAGGGGGTTGGGAACACTGAAGCTTTCTTT. It is translated as CASSGQGVGNTEAFF. This chain links TRBV2 with TRBJ1-1; 7 nucleotides agree with TRBD1. Unmatched junction bases numbered 6, after V lost 4 bases and J lost 1 base. The germline V gene has CDR1 SNHLY and CDR2 FYNNEI. The CDR3 contains 15 residues.

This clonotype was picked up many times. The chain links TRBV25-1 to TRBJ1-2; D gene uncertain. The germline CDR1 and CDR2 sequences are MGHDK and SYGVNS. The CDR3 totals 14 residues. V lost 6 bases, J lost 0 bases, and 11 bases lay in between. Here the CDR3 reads CASSPRPPNYGYTF. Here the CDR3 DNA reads TGTGCCAGCAGCCCTCGTCCTCCTAACTATGGCTACACCTTC.

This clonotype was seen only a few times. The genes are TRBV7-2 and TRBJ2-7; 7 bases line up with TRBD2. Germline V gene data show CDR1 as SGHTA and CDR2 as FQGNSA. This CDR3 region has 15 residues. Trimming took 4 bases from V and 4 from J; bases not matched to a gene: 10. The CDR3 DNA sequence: TGTGCCAGCAGCTCTCCGGCGGCTAGCGGATACGAGCAGTACTTC. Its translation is CASSSPAASGYEQYF.

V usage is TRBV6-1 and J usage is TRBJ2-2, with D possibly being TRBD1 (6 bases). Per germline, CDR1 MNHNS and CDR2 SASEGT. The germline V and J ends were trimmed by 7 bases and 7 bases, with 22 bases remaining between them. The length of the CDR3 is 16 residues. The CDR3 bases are TGTGCCAGCACCTTCTCCAGGGGAAATAGGATCGGGGAGCTGTTTTTT. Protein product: CASTFSRGNRIGELFF.

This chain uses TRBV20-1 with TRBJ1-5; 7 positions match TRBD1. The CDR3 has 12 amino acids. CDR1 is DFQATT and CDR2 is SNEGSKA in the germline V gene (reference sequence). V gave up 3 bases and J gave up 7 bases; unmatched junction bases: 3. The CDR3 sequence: CSASDRVQPQHF. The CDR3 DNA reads TGCAGTGCTAGTGACAGGGTCCAGCCCCAGCATTTT.

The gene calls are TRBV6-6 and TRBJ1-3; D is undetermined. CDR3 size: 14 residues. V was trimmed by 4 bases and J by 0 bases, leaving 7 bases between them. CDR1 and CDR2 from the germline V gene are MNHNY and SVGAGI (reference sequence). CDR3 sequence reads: CASSWAGSGNTIYF. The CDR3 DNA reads TGTGCCAGCAGTTGGGCAGGCTCTGGAAACACCATATATTTT.

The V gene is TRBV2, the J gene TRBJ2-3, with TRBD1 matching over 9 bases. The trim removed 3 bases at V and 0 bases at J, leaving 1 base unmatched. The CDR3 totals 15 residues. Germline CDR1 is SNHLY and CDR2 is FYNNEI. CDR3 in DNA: TGTGCCAGCAGTGATGGACAGGGGAGCACAGATACGCAGTATTTT. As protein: CASSDGQGSTDTQYF.